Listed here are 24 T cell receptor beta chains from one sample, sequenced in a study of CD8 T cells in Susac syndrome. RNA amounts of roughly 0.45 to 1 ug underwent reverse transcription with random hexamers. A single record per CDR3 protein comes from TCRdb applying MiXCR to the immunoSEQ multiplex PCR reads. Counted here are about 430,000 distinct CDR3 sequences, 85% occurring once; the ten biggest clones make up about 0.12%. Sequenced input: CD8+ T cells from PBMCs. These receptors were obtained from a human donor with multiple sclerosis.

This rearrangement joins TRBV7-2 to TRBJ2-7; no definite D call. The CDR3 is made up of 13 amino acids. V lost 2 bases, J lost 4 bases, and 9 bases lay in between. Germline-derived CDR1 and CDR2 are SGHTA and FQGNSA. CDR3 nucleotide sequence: TGTGCCAGCAGCTTACCTCCGGGTTACGAGCAGTACTTC. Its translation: CASSLPPGYEQYF.

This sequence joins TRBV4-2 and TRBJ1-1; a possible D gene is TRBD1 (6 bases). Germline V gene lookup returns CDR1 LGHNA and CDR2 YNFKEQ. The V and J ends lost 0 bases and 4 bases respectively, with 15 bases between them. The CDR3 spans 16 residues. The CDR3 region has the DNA TGTGCCAGCAGCCAAGAAATTGGGGGGGCTGGCACTGAAGCTTTCTTT. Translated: CASSQEIGGAGTEAFF.

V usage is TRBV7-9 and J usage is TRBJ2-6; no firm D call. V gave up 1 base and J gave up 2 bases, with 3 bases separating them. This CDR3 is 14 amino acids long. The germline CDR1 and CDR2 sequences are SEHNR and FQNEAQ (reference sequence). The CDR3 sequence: CASSLVAGANVLTF. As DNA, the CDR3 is TGTGCCAGCAGCTTAGTAGCTGGGGCCAACGTCCTGACTTTC.

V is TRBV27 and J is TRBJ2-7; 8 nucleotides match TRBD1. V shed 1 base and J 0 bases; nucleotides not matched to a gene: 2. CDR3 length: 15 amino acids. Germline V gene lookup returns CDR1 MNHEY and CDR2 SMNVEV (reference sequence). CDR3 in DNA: TGTGCCAGCAGTTTATTCGGACAGGGCTCCTACGAGCAGTACTTC. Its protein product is CASSLFGQGSYEQYF.

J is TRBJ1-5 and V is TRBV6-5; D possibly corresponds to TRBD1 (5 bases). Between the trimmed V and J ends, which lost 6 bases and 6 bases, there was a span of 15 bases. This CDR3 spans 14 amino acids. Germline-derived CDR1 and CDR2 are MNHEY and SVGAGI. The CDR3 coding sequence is TGTGCCAGCAGCCCCGCGGGGGATAGTCAGCCCCAGCATTTT. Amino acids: CASSPAGDSQPQHF.

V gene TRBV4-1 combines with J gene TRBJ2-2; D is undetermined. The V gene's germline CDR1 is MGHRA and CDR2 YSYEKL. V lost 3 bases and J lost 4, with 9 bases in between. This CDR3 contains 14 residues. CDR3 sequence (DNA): TGCGCCAGCAGCCATTACACCTCCACCGGGGAGCTGTTTTTT. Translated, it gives CASSHYTSTGELFF.

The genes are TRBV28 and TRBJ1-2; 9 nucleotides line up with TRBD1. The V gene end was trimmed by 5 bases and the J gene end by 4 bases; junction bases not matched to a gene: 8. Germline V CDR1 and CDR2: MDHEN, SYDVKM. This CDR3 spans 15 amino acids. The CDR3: CASSPPATGGYGYTF. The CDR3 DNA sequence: TGTGCCAGCAGTCCCCCCGCGACAGGGGGCTATGGCTACACCTTC.

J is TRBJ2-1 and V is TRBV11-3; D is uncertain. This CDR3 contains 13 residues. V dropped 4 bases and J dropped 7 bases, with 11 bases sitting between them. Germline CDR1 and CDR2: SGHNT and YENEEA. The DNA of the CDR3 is TGTGCCAGCAGCTCAAGAGGCGATAATGAGCAGTTCTTC. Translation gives CASSSRGDNEQFF.

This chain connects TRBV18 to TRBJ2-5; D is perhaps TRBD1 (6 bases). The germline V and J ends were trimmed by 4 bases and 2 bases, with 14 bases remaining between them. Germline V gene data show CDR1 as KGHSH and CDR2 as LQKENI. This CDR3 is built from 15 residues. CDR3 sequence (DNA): TGTGCCAGCTCACACCCCCGGACAGATCAAGAGACCCAGTACTTC. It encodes CASSHPRTDQETQYF.

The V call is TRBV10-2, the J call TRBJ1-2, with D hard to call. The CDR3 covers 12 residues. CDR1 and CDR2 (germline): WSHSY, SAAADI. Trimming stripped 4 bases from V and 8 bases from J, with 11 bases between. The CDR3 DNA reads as TGCGCCAGCAGTGTAGGGTACATCGGCTACACCTTC. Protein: CASSVGYIGYTF.

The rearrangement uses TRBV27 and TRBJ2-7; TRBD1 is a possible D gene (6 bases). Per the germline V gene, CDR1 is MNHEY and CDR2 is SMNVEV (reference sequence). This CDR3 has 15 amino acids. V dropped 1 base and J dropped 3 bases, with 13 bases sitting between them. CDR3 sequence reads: CASSLYAGVDYEQYF. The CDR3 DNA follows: TGTGCCAGCAGTTTATATGCAGGGGTTGACTACGAGCAGTACTTC.

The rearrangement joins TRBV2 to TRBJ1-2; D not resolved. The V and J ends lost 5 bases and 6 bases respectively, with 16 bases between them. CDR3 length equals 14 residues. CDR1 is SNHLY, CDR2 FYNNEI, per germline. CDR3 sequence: CASSRTLGWDGYTF. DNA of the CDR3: TGTGCCAGCAGTCGGACCCTGGGTTGGGATGGCTACACCTTC. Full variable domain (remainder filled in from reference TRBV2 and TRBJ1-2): EPEVTQTPSHQVTQMGQEVILRCVPISNHLYFYWYRQILGQKVEFLVSFYNNEISEKSEIFDDQFSVERPDGSNFTLKIRSTKLEDSAMYFCASSRTLGWDGYTFGSGTRLTVV.

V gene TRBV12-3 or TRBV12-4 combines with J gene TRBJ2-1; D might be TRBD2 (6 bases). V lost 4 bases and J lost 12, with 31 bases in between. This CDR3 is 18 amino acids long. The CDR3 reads CASSSGFQVGGPDTGQFF. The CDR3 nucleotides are TGTGCCAGCAGTTCTGGTTTCCAGGTGGGAGGCCCAGACACGGGGCAGTTCTTC.

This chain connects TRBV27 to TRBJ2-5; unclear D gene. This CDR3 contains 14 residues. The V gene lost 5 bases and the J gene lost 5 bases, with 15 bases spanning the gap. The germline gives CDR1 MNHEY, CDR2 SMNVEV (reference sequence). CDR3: CASSTWTPWETQYF. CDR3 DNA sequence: TGTGCCAGCAGTACCTGGACCCCCTGGGAGACCCAGTACTTC.

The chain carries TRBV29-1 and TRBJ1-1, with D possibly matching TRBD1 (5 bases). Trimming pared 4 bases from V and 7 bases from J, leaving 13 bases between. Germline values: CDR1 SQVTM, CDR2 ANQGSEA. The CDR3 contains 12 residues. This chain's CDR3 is CSVVGGVSEAFF. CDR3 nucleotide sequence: TGCAGCGTTGTGGGGGGTGTTAGTGAAGCTTTCTTT.

CDR3 DNA: TGTGCCAGCAGTTTAAGATTTGGGCAGGATAGCAATCAGCCCCAGCATTTT. Translation: CASSLRFGQDSNQPQHF. This chain uses TRBV27 with TRBJ1-5, with unresolved D. V was trimmed by 2 bases and J by 0 bases, leaving 14 bases between them. Germline V CDR1 and CDR2: MNHEY, SMNVEV (reference sequence). The CDR3 loop spans 17 amino acids.

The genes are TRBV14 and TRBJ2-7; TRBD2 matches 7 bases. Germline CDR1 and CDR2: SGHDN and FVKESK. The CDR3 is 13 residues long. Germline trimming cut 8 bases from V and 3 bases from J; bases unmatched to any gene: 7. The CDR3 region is CASAQGGGYEQYF. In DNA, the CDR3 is TGTGCCAGCGCCCAGGGCGGGGGCTACGAGCAGTACTTC.

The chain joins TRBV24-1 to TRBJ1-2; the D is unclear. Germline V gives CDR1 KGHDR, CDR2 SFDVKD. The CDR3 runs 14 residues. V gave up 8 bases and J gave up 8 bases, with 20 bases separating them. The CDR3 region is CATKHPVSIGGYTF. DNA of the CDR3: TGTGCCACCAAGCATCCCGTTTCAATCGGGGGCTACACCTTC.

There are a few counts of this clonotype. CDR3 sequence: CASSSGGQETQYF. CDR3 in DNA: TGTGCCAGCAGTTCCGGCGGACAAGAGACCCAGTACTTC. The chain couples TRBV28 to TRBJ2-5; no reliable D call. The CDR3 covers 13 residues. Trimming took off 4 bases at V and 2 bases at J, with 8 bases between the two ends. Germline V gene lookup returns CDR1 MDHEN and CDR2 SYDVKM.

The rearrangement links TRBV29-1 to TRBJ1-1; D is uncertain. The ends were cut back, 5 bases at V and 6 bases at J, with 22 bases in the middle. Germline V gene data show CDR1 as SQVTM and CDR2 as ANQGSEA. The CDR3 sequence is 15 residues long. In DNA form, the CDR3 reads TGCAGCGTTCTTTTGACCCTGTCCGTCAGATCTGAAGCTTTCTTT. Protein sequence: CSVLLTLSVRSEAFF.

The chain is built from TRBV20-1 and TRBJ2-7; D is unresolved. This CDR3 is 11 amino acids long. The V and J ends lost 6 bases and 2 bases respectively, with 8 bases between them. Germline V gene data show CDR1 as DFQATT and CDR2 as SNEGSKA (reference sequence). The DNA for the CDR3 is TGCAGTGCAACCGACACCTACGAGCAGTACTTC. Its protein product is CSATDTYEQYF.

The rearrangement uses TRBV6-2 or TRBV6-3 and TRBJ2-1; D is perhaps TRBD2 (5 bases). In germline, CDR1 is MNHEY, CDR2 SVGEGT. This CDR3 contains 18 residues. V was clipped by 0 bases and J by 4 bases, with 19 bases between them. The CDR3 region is CASSYSILGPEGYNEQFF. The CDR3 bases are TGTGCCAGCAGTTACTCGATCCTAGGACCAGAGGGTTACAATGAGCAGTTCTTC.

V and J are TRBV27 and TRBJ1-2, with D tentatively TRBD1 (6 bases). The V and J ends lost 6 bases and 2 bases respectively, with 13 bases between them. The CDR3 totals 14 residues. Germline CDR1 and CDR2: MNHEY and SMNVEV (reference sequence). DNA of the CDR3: TGTGCCAGCAGGCCCCGGGACAACAACTATGGCTACACCTTC. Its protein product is CASRPRDNNYGYTF.

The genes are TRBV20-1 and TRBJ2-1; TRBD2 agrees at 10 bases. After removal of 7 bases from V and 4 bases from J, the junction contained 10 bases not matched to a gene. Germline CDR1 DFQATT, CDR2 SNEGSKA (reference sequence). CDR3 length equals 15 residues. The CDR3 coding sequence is TGCAGTGGCAAGCGGGAGGGCGGCGTTTACAATGAGCAGTTCTTC. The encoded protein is CSGKREGGVYNEQFF.